Below, 27 T cell receptor beta chains from the same sample are listed, as sequenced in a study of blood T cell repertoires in COVID-19. Sequenced by immunoSEQ multiplex PCR; TCRdb stores in-frame clones only, minus some. In the table there are about 360,000 clones, about 89% of which are singletons. The sequenced material came from PBMCs or T cells enriched from blood (not recorded which). All receptors come from a man aged 25 to 40 who had recovered from COVID-19.

This clone has just a few counts. The chain recombines TRBV11-2 with TRBJ1-1, with D possibly TRBD1 on 6 matching bases. The germline CDR1 and CDR2 sequences are SGHAT and FQNNGV. The length of the CDR3 is 15 residues. V was trimmed by 3 bases and J by 1 base, leaving 12 bases between them. The CDR3 DNA reads TGTGCCAGCAGCTTGGACAGCGCGGCGAACACTGAAGCTTTCTTT. This encodes CASSLDSAANTEAFF.

This rearrangement joins TRBV4-1 to TRBJ1-1; D ambiguous. V was shortened by 4 bases and J by 8 bases, with 14 bases between the two germline ends. Germline values: CDR1 MGHRA, CDR2 YSYEKL. The CDR3 runs to 13 residues. CDR3 nucleotide sequence: TGCGCCAGCAGCCCAAAGGTGGCGGCCGAAGCTTTCTTT. It encodes CASSPKVAAEAFF.

V gene TRBV11-2 combines with J gene TRBJ2-2, with 7 bases that match TRBD1. This CDR3 has 13 amino acids. V dropped 5 bases and J dropped 8; count of bases not matched to a gene: 5. CDR1 is SGHAT, CDR2 FQNNGV, per germline. The CDR3 protein is CASSPRQGGELFF. The CDR3, as DNA: TGTGCCAGCAGCCCACGACAGGGAGGGGAGCTGTTTTTT. Drawing the rest from reference TRBV11-2 and TRBJ2-2, the complete variable domain is EAGVAQSPRYKIIEKRQSVAFWCNPISGHATLYWYQQILGQGPKLLIQFQNNGVVDDSQLPKDRFSAERLKGVDSTLKIQPAKLEDSAVYLCASSPRQGGELFFGEGSRLTVL.

The gene calls are TRBV5-1 and TRBJ1-6; D is undetermined. CDR3 length: 14 residues. Germline assignment: CDR1 SGHRS and CDR2 YFSETQ. The V end lost 4 bases, the J end lost 8 bases, and 13 bases lay between the germline ends. In DNA form, the CDR3 reads TGCGCCAGCAGCCTGGACGGTACTGATTCACCCCTCCACTTT. It translates to CASSLDGTDSPLHF.

This clone was picked up one time. This chain uses TRBV12-3 or TRBV12-4 with TRBJ1-2; possibly TRBD1 for D (5 bases). The CDR3 consists of 13 residues. V lost 6 bases to trimming and J lost 4 bases, with 12 bases between them. CDR3 nucleotide sequence: TGTGCCAGCAGCAAACAGGAATCCTATGGCTACACCTTC. It specifies CASSKQESYGYTF.

The chain recombines TRBV9 with TRBJ1-6; 7 bases agree with TRBD1. The CDR3 sequence is 17 residues long. Trimming at V came to 0 bases and at J to 7 bases, leaving 10 bases not matched to a gene. Per germline, CDR1 SGDLS and CDR2 YYNGEE. The CDR3 region is CASSVEPWTGENSPLHF. The CDR3 nucleotides read TGTGCCAGCAGCGTAGAACCCTGGACAGGAGAAAATTCACCCCTCCACTTT.

This clone has only one observation. This chain links TRBV11-2 with TRBJ1-2; a weak D match, TRBD1 (6 bases). The CDR3 contains 15 residues. The V end was cut by 5 bases, the J end by 6 bases, with 19 bases between. From germline, CDR1 is SGHAT and CDR2 FQNNGV. The CDR3 sequence is CASSPRTETSDGYTF. For the CDR3, the DNA is TGTGCCAGCAGCCCCCGGACAGAGACCTCCGATGGCTACACCTTC. Full variable domain (remainder filled in from reference TRBV11-2 and TRBJ1-2): EAGVAQSPRYKIIEKRQSVAFWCNPISGHATLYWYQQILGQGPKLLIQFQNNGVVDDSQLPKDRFSAERLKGVDSTLKIQPAKLEDSAVYLCASSPRTETSDGYTFGSGTRLTVV.

CDR3 residues: CASSTGRTGSGYTF. CDR3 nucleotides: TGTGCCAGCAGCACGGGCCGGACAGGGAGTGGCTACACCTTC. The rearrangement uses TRBV14 and TRBJ1-2, with 8 bases identical to TRBD1. Germline V lookup: CDR1 SGHDN, CDR2 FVKESK. V lost 5 bases to trimming and J lost 7 bases; unmatched junction nucleotides: 9. The CDR3 consists of 14 residues.

The chain links TRBV12-3 or TRBV12-4 to TRBJ1-2; D is possibly TRBD1 (6 bases). The ends were cut back, 2 bases at V and 7 bases at J, with 11 bases in the middle. The CDR3 is 13 amino acids. The CDR3 bases are TGTGCCAGCAGTTTAAACAGGGCCTCTGGCTACACCTTC. Its translation: CASSLNRASGYTF.

The chain has TRBV4-2 and TRBJ2-5; TRBD2 might be the D (6 bases). This CDR3 is 15 amino acids long. V was pared by 0 bases and J by 2 bases, with 10 bases between. Per germline, CDR1 LGHNA and CDR2 YNFKEQ. As DNA, the CDR3 is TGTGCCAGCAGCCAAGATTGGACTACTCAAGAGACCCAGTACTTC. The encoded protein is CASSQDWTTQETQYF.

This chain joins TRBV9 and TRBJ2-1; TRBD2 matches 11 bases. Germline trimming cut 0 bases from V and 0 bases from J; bases unmatched to any gene: 8. CDR3 size: 19 residues. The V gene's germline CDR1 is SGDLS and CDR2 YYNGEE. In nucleotides, the CDR3 is TGTGCCAGCAGCGTAGATTCGACTAGCGGGGTCCTCTCCTACAATGAGCAGTTCTTC. This codes for CASSVDSTSGVLSYNEQFF.

The chain employs TRBV6-5 and TRBJ2-1; TRBD1 aligns across 12 bases. This CDR3 spans 15 amino acids. Trimming took 6 bases from V and 8 from J; bases not matched to a gene: 8. Germline-derived CDR1 and CDR2 are MNHEY and SVGAGI. The CDR3 nucleotides are TGTGCCAGCAGACCTCCTCGGGACAGGGGGCATGAGCAGTTCTTC. This encodes CASRPPRDRGHEQFF.

This chain links TRBV9 with TRBJ1-3, with D possibly TRBD1 on 5 matching bases. With 0 bases removed from V and 4 bases from J, the gap between germline ends came to 11 bases. CDR3 size: 15 residues. In germline, CDR1 is SGDLS, CDR2 YYNGEE. The DNA of the CDR3 is TGTGCCAGCAGCGTAGGTGCAGGGTTGGGAAACACCATATATTTT. Amino acid sequence: CASSVGAGLGNTIYF.

The J gene is TRBJ2-5, the V gene TRBV5-1; 7 positions match TRBD1. CDR3 length equals 16 residues. V lost 3 bases to trimming and J lost 5 bases; unmatched junction nucleotides: 13. Germline V lookup: CDR1 SGHRS, CDR2 YFSETQ. This CDR3 is CASSSRQGSTAETQYF. CDR3 sequence (DNA): TGCGCCAGCAGCTCTCGACAGGGCTCCACGGCGGAGACCCAGTACTTC.

The chain uses TRBV5-4 and TRBJ1-2; 11 nucleotides agree with TRBD1. This CDR3 comprises 15 residues. CDR1 SGHNT and CDR2 YYREEE come from the germline V gene (reference sequence). The J segment lost 3 bases and the V segment lost 6 bases, leaving 7 bases of the junction unmatched. This CDR3 reads CASTLGTGGDYGYTF. CDR3 sequence (DNA): TGTGCCAGCACCCTAGGGACAGGGGGAGACTATGGCTACACCTTC.

The chain links TRBV3-1 (or the pseudogene TRBV3-2) to TRBJ1-6; D is perhaps TRBD1 (6 bases). Germline assignment: CDR1 LGHDT and CDR2 YNNKEL (reference sequence). This CDR3 is built from 16 residues. V lost 4 bases to trimming and J lost 7 bases, with 17 bases between them. The CDR3 region has the DNA TGTGCCAGCAGCCGATCCGCGGCGGGGGCAAATTCACCCCTCCACTTT. Its translation is CASSRSAAGANSPLHF.

This clone has ten or more counts. The chain joins TRBV29-1 to TRBJ1-3, with 8 bases that match TRBD1. V shed 7 bases, J shed 6 bases, and the junction held 11 bases outside the gene matches. Germline V CDR1 and CDR2: SQVTM, ANQGSEA. There are 14 residues in the CDR3. CDR3 sequence reads: CSARDRTEKNTIYF. The CDR3 DNA sequence: TGCAGCGCCCGGGACAGGACAGAGAAAAACACCATATATTTT.

The V call is TRBV7-9, the J call TRBJ2-3; possible D gene TRBD2, 6 bases. Germline CDR1 is SEHNR and CDR2 is FQNEAQ (reference sequence). Trimming took off 5 bases at V and 4 bases at J, with 13 bases between the two ends. The CDR3 runs to 14 residues. CDR3 bases: TGTGCCAGCAGCGGGACTGCTATTCCAGATACGCAGTATTTT. Residues: CASSGTAIPDTQYF.

The chain is built from TRBV28 and TRBJ1-5, with D possibly TRBD1 on 6 matching bases. Germline lookup yields CDR1 MDHEN and CDR2 SYDVKM. The CDR3 spans 15 residues. The V gene lost 6 bases and the J gene lost 7 bases, with 19 bases spanning the gap. The CDR3 sequence is CASRGTVGGRQPQHF. The DNA for the CDR3 is TGTGCCAGCAGGGGAACAGTCGGGGGGCGGCAGCCCCAGCATTTT.

V and J are TRBV7-2 and TRBJ2-3; possible D gene TRBD1, 5 bases. V was clipped by 2 bases and J by 0 bases, with 12 bases between them. The CDR3 length is 16 residues. Germline V gene data show CDR1 as SGHTA and CDR2 as FQGNSA. In DNA form, the CDR3 reads TGTGCCAGCAGCTTACTACAGGTCGCTAGCACAGATACGCAGTATTTT. Its translation: CASSLLQVASTDTQYF. The full variable domain, completed using reference TRBV7-2 and TRBJ2-3, is GAGVSQSPSNKVTEKGKDVELRCDPISGHTALYWYRQSLGQGLEFLIYFQGNSAPDKSGLPSDRFSAERTGGSVSTLTIQRTQQEDSAVYLCASSLLQVASTDTQYFGPGTRLTVL.

The gene calls are TRBV18 and TRBJ1-2; D ambiguous. The germline V gene has CDR1 KGHSH and CDR2 LQKENI. V lost 3 bases, J lost 3 bases, and 14 bases lay in between. This CDR3 has 15 residues. The CDR3, as DNA: TGTGCCAGCTCACCCAGGTCAGCCACGTACTATGGCTACACCTTC. Translation: CASSPRSATYYGYTF. Full variable domain (remainder filled in from reference TRBV18 and TRBJ1-2): NAGVMQNPRHLVRRRGQEARLRCSPMKGHSHVYWYRQLPEEGLKFMVYLQKENIIDESGMPKERFSAEFPKEGPSILRIQQVVRGDSAAYFCASSPRSATYYGYTFGSGTRLTVV.

The gene calls are TRBV6-4 and TRBJ2-6; 7 nucleotides match TRBD1. Germline V gene lookup returns CDR1 MRHNA and CDR2 SNTAGT. The CDR3 extends over 16 amino acids. Trimming took 2 bases from V and 2 from J; bases not matched to a gene: 3. Written as DNA, the CDR3 is TGTGCCAGCAGTGACGCGAGGGGGCCTGGGGCCAACGTCCTGACTTTC. Protein product: CASSDARGPGANVLTF.

The rearrangement joins TRBV4-1 to TRBJ1-1, with 8 bases lining up with TRBD1. V was pared by 1 base and J by 4 bases, with 14 bases of the junction left unmatched. Germline V gene sequence: CDR1 MGHRA, CDR2 YSYEKL. This CDR3 is built from 18 residues. The CDR3 bases are TGCGCCAGCAGCCAAGGGGACAGGATGCATCGACTCTTCACTGAAGCTTTCTTT. Its translation: CASSQGDRMHRLFTEAFF.

This chain uses TRBV5-1 with TRBJ1-1; maybe TRBD1 (5 bases). Trimming shortened V by 4 bases and J by 4 bases, and 17 bases separated the two germline ends. This CDR3 contains 15 residues. Per the germline V gene, CDR1 is SGHRS and CDR2 is YFSETQ. In DNA, the CDR3 is TGCGCCAGCAGCCCGATAACGAGTGGGGCCACTGAAGCTTTCTTT. This encodes CASSPITSGATEAFF.

The chain has TRBV14 and TRBJ1-6; possibly TRBD1 for D (6 bases). Germline CDR1 is SGHDN and CDR2 is FVKESK. The germline V and J ends were trimmed by 3 bases and 5 bases, with 8 bases remaining between them. The CDR3 is 14 residues long. This chain's CDR3 is CASSHWTDNSPLHF. The CDR3 region has the DNA TGTGCCAGCAGCCATTGGACAGATAATTCACCCCTCCACTTT. Supplemented by reference TRBV14 and TRBJ1-6, the full variable domain reads EAGVTQFPSHSVIEKGQTVTLRCDPISGHDNLYWYRRVMGKEIKFLLHFVKESKQDESGMPNNRFLAERTGGTYSTLKVQPAELEDSGVYFCASSHWTDNSPLHFGNGTRLTVT.

This clone was recorded a few times. This chain links TRBV30 with TRBJ1-1, with D hard to call. V dropped 1 base and J dropped 5 bases, with 11 bases sitting between them. The CDR3 has 13 residues. The germline V gene encodes CDR1 GTSNPN and CDR2 SVGIG (reference sequence). The CDR3 sequence is CAWSETLWTEAFF. CDR3 DNA sequence: TGTGCCTGGAGTGAGACTCTTTGGACTGAAGCTTTCTTT. Full variable domain (missing parts from reference TRBV30 and TRBJ1-1): SQTIHQWPATLVQPVGSPLSLECTVEGTSNPNLYWYRQAAGRGLQLLFYSVGIGQISSEVPQNLSASRPQDRQFILSSKKLLLSDSGFYLCAWSETLWTEAFFGQGTRLTVV.

V usage is TRBV4-1 and J usage is TRBJ1-6, with 10 positions matching TRBD1. J gave up 15 bases and V 1 base, and 9 bases lay outside the gene matches. The length of the CDR3 is 15 residues. Per germline, CDR1 MGHRA and CDR2 YSYEKL. In DNA form, the CDR3 reads TGCGCCAGCAGCCAAGGGACAGGGGGTGTCCGGATCCTCCACTTT. It specifies CASSQGTGGVRILHF.